These 20 T cell receptor beta chains share one sample of origin, sequenced in a study of Graves' ophthalmopathy and Graves' hyperthyroidism. TCR beta CDR3 amplification used RNA transcripts. HTBI primers were used in a first-round RT-PCR, which preceded a second-round multiplex PCR. MiXCR, run by TCRdb on the multiplex PCR reads, gives a single entry per CDR3 protein. The sample carries hundreds of thousands of distinct CDR3 sequences, 22% recorded once. Sequencing input: peripheral blood. The receptor set was obtained from a woman under 30 with stable Graves' hyperthyroidism. Some clones in this sample may be carry-over from other donors' samples.

This clonotype was seen a few times. CDR3 coding DNA: TGTGCCTGGAGTGCGGCAGGGGCCTTTGCTGAAGCTTTCTTT. Protein: CAWSAAGAFAEAFF. This chain joins TRBV30 and TRBJ1-1; D may be TRBD1 (6 bases). Germline loops: CDR1 GTSNPN, CDR2 SVGIG (reference sequence). The length of the CDR3 is 14 residues. Trimming took 1 base from V and 6 from J, leaving 15 bases between them.

The rearrangement joins TRBV27 to TRBJ2-7, with D unclear. In germline, CDR1 is MNHEY, CDR2 SMNVEV (reference sequence). The CDR3 has 14 residues. V was cut by 4 bases and J by 1 base, with 11 bases left in between. Here the CDR3 DNA reads TGTGCCAGCAGTTCGAGGACGGATTCCTACGAGCAGTACTTC. Encoded protein: CASSSRTDSYEQYF.

The genes are TRBV5-1 and TRBJ2-7; D call uncertain. Trimming removed 0 bases from V and 3 bases from J, with 16 bases in between. Germline assignment: CDR1 SGHRS and CDR2 YFSETQ. The CDR3 consists of 16 residues. In nucleotides, the CDR3 is TGCGCCAGCAGCTTGGGGCCTGGACGGACGAACTACGAGCAGTACTTC. Encoded protein: CASSLGPGRTNYEQYF.

This clonotype was picked up many times. The rearrangement uses TRBV28 and TRBJ1-1; tentative D call: TRBD1 (6 bases). CDR3 size: 11 residues. Trimming shortened V by 11 bases and J by 3 bases, and 10 bases separated the two germline ends. CDR1 and CDR2 (germline): MDHEN, SYDVKM. In DNA form, the CDR3 reads TGTGCCGCCTACAGGGACACTGAAGCTTTCTTT. Translation gives CAAYRDTEAFF.

This clonotype was seen a handful of times. The chain is built from TRBV27 and TRBJ2-2; D remains unclear. Germline CDR1 MNHEY, CDR2 SMNVEV (reference sequence). V shed 3 bases and J shed 5 bases, with 7 bases lying between them. The length of the CDR3 is 13 residues. In DNA, the CDR3 is TGTGCCAGCAGTTTTGAACTAACCGGGGAGCTGTTTTTT. Its translation is CASSFELTGELFF.

The rearrangement uses TRBV28 and TRBJ2-7; 9 bases line up with TRBD2. Germline loops: CDR1 MDHEN, CDR2 SYDVKM. The CDR3 extends over 16 amino acids. The V gene end was trimmed by 6 bases and the J gene end by 4 bases; junction bases not matched to a gene: 13. This CDR3 is CASSHLMASGTYEQYF. The CDR3 DNA is TGTGCCAGCAGCCACCTGATGGCTAGCGGGACATACGAGCAGTACTTC.

This clonotype was detected only a few times. The chain carries TRBV20-1 and TRBJ2-2, with D unresolved. CDR3 size: 13 residues. In germline, CDR1 is DFQATT, CDR2 SNEGSKA (reference sequence). V shed 0 bases and J shed 3 bases, with 5 bases lying between them. This CDR3 reads CSARELYTGELFF. CDR3 DNA: TGCAGTGCTAGAGAACTGTACACCGGGGAGCTGTTTTTT.

A few counts support this clonotype. This may be a read error: a much more frequent sequence differs by one nucleotide. The chain links TRBV30 to TRBJ2-5; 7 nucleotides line up with TRBD1. V lost 3 bases and J lost 3; bases outside the gene matches: 10. Germline CDR1 is GTSNPN and CDR2 is SVGIG (reference sequence). The CDR3 length is 15 residues. The chain's CDR3 is CAWRDQDRYKETQYF. The CDR3 DNA reads as TGTGCCTGGAGGGATCAGGACAGGTACAAAGAGACCCAGTACTTC. Variable domain in full (rest from reference TRBV30 and TRBJ2-5): SQTIHQWPATLVQPVGSPLSLECTVEGTSNPNLYWYRQAAGRGLQLLFYSVGIGQISSEVPQNLSASRPQDRQFILSSKKLLLSDSGFYLCAWRDQDRYKETQYFGPGTRLLVL.

The table lists this clonotype with many counts. This CDR3 reads CASSLAGKGGNQPQHF. For the CDR3, the DNA is TGTGCCAGCAGCTTAGCTGGGAAGGGGGGCAATCAGCCCCAGCATTTT. The chain recombines TRBV7-2 with TRBJ1-5, with D possibly matching TRBD1 (6 bases). V was trimmed by 0 bases and J by 2 bases, leaving 11 bases between them. The CDR3 totals 16 residues. Germline V gene sequence: CDR1 SGHTA, CDR2 FQGNSA. Complete variable domain (other parts from reference TRBV7-2 and TRBJ1-5): GAGVSQSPSNKVTEKGKDVELRCDPISGHTALYWYRQSLGQGLEFLIYFQGNSAPDKSGLPSDRFSAERTGGSVSTLTIQRTQQEDSAVYLCASSLAGKGGNQPQHFGDGTRLSIL.

This clonotype showed up many times. The chain joins TRBV3-1 to TRBJ2-7; the D gene is possibly TRBD2 (6 bases). This CDR3 region has 14 residues. Trimming removed 3 bases at V and 2 bases at J, with 11 bases between. CDR1 is LGHDT and CDR2 is YNNKEL in the germline V gene (reference sequence). DNA for the CDR3: TGTGCCAGCAGCCACCACGGGAGTGCCTACGAGCAGTACTTC. Encoded protein: CASSHHGSAYEQYF.

This clonotype has ten or more counts. This sequence joins TRBV20-1 and TRBJ1-1; D is ambiguous. CDR1 and CDR2 (germline): DFQATT, SNEGSKA (reference sequence). V lost 0 bases and J lost 5, with 13 bases in between. The CDR3 runs 14 residues. This CDR3 is CSAREPGMGTEAFF. In DNA form, the CDR3 reads TGCAGTGCTAGAGAACCCGGGATGGGAACTGAAGCTTTCTTT.

This clonotype was seen many times. The J gene is TRBJ2-7, the V gene TRBV30; D may correspond to TRBD1 or TRBD2 (5 bases each). The CDR3 spans 13 residues. Germline V gene sequence: CDR1 GTSNPN, CDR2 SVGIG (reference sequence). V dropped 5 bases and J dropped 2 bases, with 13 bases sitting between them. CDR3 sequence: CAWASGTTYEQYF. Here the CDR3 DNA reads TGTGCCTGGGCCTCCGGGACGACCTACGAGCAGTACTTC. Full variable domain (outside the CDR3, taken from reference TRBV30 and TRBJ2-7): SQTIHQWPATLVQPVGSPLSLECTVEGTSNPNLYWYRQAAGRGLQLLFYSVGIGQISSEVPQNLSASRPQDRQFILSSKKLLLSDSGFYLCAWASGTTYEQYFGPGTRLTVT.

Ten or more counts support this clonotype. CDR3 loop: CASSSQTGSTEAFF. The CDR3 bases are TGCGCCAGCAGCTCCCAGACAGGCTCCACTGAAGCTTTCTTT. V is TRBV5-1 and J is TRBJ1-1; TRBD1 is a possible D gene (6 bases). Trimming cost V 3 bases and J 4 bases, with 13 bases left between them. Germline V CDR1 and CDR2: SGHRS, YFSETQ. The CDR3 has 14 residues.

This clonotype was counted only a few times. The CDR3, as DNA: TGTGCCACCCCGTGGCATACGAACACTGAAGCTTTCTTT. It translates to CATPWHTNTEAFF. This rearrangement joins TRBV6-1 to TRBJ1-1; D is undetermined. Germline CDR1 is MNHNS and CDR2 is SASEGT. The CDR3 covers 13 residues. V lost 10 bases and J 1 base, leaving 13 bases between the germline ends.

This clonotype was observed many times. The CDR3 coding sequence is TGTGCCAGCAGTTACGAGAGGACTGAAGCTTTCTTT. This translates into CASSYERTEAFF. The chain has TRBV6-2 or TRBV6-3 and TRBJ1-1; no firm D call. The V end was cut by 2 bases, the J end by 5 bases, with 6 bases between. The germline V gene encodes CDR1 MNHEY and CDR2 SVGEGT. There are 12 residues in the CDR3.

This clonotype was seen more than once but under ten times. The gene calls are TRBV12-3 or TRBV12-4 and TRBJ2-5, with D possibly being TRBD1 (6 bases). The CDR3 has 13 residues. Trimming took off 1 base at V and 7 bases at J, with 10 bases between the two ends. The DNA for the CDR3 is TGTGCCAGCAGTTTAGGGGGGCCGGTGACCCAGTACTTC. Its protein product is CASSLGGPVTQYF.

The table lists this clonotype with many counts. V and J are TRBV27 and TRBJ2-7; 7 nucleotides align to TRBD1. CDR1 is MNHEY and CDR2 is SMNVEV in the germline V gene (reference sequence). The CDR3 sequence is 14 residues long. After removal of 8 bases from V and 4 bases from J, the junction contained 11 bases not matched to a gene. The CDR3 spells CASGHRGSLYEQYF. As DNA, the CDR3 is TGTGCCAGCGGACACAGGGGATCTTTATACGAGCAGTACTTC.

This clonotype was recorded many times. This rearrangement joins TRBV27 to TRBJ2-4; 12 nucleotides match TRBD2. This CDR3 comprises 13 residues. The germline gives CDR1 MNHEY, CDR2 SMNVEV (reference sequence). With V trimmed by 5 bases and J by 14 bases, 7 bases remained unmatched. Here the CDR3 reads CASSEWTSGIKYF. The CDR3 DNA sequence: TGTGCCAGCAGTGAATGGACTAGCGGGATTAAGTACTTC.

This clonotype occurred a few times. The rearrangement links TRBV6-1 to TRBJ2-5; 8 bases align to TRBD1. The CDR3 loop spans 15 amino acids. The J segment lost 5 bases and the V segment lost 5 bases, leaving 10 bases of the junction unmatched. The germline gives CDR1 MNHNS, CDR2 SASEGT. CDR3 DNA sequence: TGTGCCAGCAGTCTTGGACAGGGAATGAGGGAGACCCAGTACTTC. Translating gives CASSLGQGMRETQYF.

The chain couples TRBV29-1 to TRBJ2-5, with a tentative D call TRBD1 (5 bases). Deletions cut 0 bases from V and 7 bases from J, with 12 bases between. Germline V CDR1 and CDR2: SQVTM, ANQGSEA. This CDR3 region has 13 residues. The CDR3 DNA is TGCAGCGTTGAAGAGCCAGGGTTGGCGACCCAGTACTTC. Encoded protein: CSVEEPGLATQYF.